A single sample gave rise to the 5 T cell receptor beta chains below, sequenced in a study of blood T cells in healthy people across ages. The authors ran a second PCR of about 6 to 11 cycles using a sample-barcoded 5' primer and a J-beta primer mix. TCRdb ran MiXCR on the 5' RACE reads and lists one entry per CDR3 protein. Here the sample spans 1.5 million to 2 million distinct CDR3 sequences, 28% being singletons. Sequencing used blood. All receptors come from a woman aged 25 to 45 in good health.

This clonotype turned up a few times. V is TRBV10-3 and J is TRBJ2-1, with 8 bases aligning to TRBD1. The CDR3 consists of 15 residues. Per the germline V gene, CDR1 is ENHRY and CDR2 is SYGVKD. With V trimmed by 0 bases and J by 7 bases, 5 bases remained unmatched. For the CDR3, the DNA is TGTGCCATCAGTGAGTCTCAGGGGGCCCGTAATGAGCAGTTCTTC. Protein: CAISESQGARNEQFF.

The chain recombines TRBV6-4 with TRBJ1-2, with D hard to call. The V and J ends lost 6 bases and 0 bases respectively, with 23 bases between them. Germline V lookup: CDR1 MRHNA, CDR2 SNTAGT. The CDR3 runs to 18 residues. CDR3 coding DNA: TGTGCCAGCAGGCCTCTCGCGGCCGAACATCCGACTAACTATGGCTACACCTTC. The encoded protein is CASRPLAAEHPTNYGYTF.

This clonotype was seen a handful of times. The chain combines TRBV27 with TRBJ2-1; possibly TRBD1 for D (6 bases). Per germline, CDR1 MNHEY and CDR2 SMNVEV (reference sequence). Trimming removed 8 bases from V and 0 bases from J, with 14 bases in between. The length of the CDR3 is 15 residues. The CDR3, as DNA: TGTGCCAGCGGGTTAGGGGGATACTCCTACAATGAGCAGTTCTTC. It translates to CASGLGGYSYNEQFF.

The chain links TRBV12-3 or TRBV12-4 to TRBJ2-4; D might be TRBD2 (6 bases). V lost 6 bases and J 4 bases, leaving 19 bases between the germline ends. CDR3 size: 16 residues. The CDR3, as DNA: TGTGCCAGCAGCTCCATTGGGGCCGGGAGAAAAAACATTCAGTACTTC. It encodes CASSSIGAGRKNIQYF.

This chain connects TRBV5-1 to TRBJ2-1; D possibly corresponds to TRBD2 (5 bases). The CDR3 length is 13 residues. Germline V gene sequence: CDR1 SGHRS, CDR2 YFSETQ. The V end was cut by 4 bases, the J end by 10 bases, with 15 bases between. The CDR3 spells CASSGEIPGEQFF. The CDR3 bases are TGCGCCAGCAGCGGGGAAATACCGGGAGAGCAGTTCTTC.